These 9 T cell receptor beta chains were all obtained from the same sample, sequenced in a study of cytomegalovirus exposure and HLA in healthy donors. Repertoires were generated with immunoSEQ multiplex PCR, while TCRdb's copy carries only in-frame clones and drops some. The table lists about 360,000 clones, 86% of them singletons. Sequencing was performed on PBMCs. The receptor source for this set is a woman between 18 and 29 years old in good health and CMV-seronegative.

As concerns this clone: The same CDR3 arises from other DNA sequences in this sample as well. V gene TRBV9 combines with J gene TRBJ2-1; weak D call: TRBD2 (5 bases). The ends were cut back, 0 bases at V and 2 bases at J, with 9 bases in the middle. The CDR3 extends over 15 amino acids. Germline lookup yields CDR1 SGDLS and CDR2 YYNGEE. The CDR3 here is CASSVDSGPYNEQFF. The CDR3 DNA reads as TGTGCCAGCAGCGTAGACAGCGGCCCCTACAATGAGCAGTTCTTC.

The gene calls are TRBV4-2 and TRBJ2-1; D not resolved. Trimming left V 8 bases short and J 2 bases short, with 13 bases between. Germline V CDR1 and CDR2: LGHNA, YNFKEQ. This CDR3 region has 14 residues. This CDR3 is CASSGSGPYNEQFF. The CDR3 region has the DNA TGTGCCAGCTCCGGTTCTGGGCCCTACAATGAGCAGTTCTTC.

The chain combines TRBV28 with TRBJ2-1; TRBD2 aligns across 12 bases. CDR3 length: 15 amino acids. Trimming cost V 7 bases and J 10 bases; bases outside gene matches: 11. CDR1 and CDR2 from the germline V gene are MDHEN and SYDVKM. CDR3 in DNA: TGTGCCAGCAATTTGCGGGGACTAGCGGGCAAGGAGCAGTTCTTC. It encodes CASNLRGLAGKEQFF.

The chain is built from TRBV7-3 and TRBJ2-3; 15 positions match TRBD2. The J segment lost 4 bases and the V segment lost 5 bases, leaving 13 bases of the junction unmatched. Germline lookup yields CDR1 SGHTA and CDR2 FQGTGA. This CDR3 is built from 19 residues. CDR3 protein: CASSRHRGLAGGRPDTQYF. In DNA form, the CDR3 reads TGTGCCAGCAGCCGACACAGGGGACTAGCGGGAGGTCGGCCAGATACGCAGTATTTT.

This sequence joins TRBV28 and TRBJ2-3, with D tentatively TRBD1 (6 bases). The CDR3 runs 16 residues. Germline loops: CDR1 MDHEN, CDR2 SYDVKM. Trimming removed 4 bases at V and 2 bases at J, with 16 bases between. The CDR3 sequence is CASSSSGEPYTDTQYF. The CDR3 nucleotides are TGTGCCAGCAGTTCCTCAGGGGAGCCGTACACAGATACGCAGTATTTT. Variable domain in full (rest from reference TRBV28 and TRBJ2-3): DVKVTQSSRYLVKRTGEKVFLECVQDMDHENMFWYRQDPGLGLRLIYFSYDVKMKEKGDIPEGYSVSREKKERFSLILESASTNQTSMYLCASSSSGEPYTDTQYFGPGTRLTVL.

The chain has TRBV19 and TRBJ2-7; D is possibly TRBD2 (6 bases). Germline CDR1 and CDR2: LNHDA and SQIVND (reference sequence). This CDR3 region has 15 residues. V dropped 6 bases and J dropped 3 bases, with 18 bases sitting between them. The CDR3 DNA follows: TGTGCCAGTAGCGCAGGTGGGGGGAGACTCTACGAGCAGTACTTC. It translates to CASSAGGGRLYEQYF.

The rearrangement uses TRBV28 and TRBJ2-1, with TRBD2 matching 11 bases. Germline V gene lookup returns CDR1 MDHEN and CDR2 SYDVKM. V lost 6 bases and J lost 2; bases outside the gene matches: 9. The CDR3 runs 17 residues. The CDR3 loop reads CASSPPGLAATYNEQFF. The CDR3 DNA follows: TGTGCCAGCAGCCCTCCGGGACTAGCGGCGACCTACAATGAGCAGTTCTTC.

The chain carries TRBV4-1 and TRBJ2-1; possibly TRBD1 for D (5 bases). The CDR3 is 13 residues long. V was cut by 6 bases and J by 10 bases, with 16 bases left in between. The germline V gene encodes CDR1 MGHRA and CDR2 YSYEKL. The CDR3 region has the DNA TGCGCCAGCAGACAAACGGGCAGGGCCGAGCAGTTCTTC. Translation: CASRQTGRAEQFF.

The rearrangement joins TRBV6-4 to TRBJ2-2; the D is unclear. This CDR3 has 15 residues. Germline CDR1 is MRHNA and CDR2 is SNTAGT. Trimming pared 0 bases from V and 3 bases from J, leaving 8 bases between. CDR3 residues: CASSDSGRHTGELFF. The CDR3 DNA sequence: TGTGCCAGCAGTGACTCGGGCCGTCACACCGGGGAGCTGTTTTTT.